The 19 T cell receptor beta chains below come from one sample, sequenced in a study of radiotherapy plus CTLA-4 blockade in lung cancer. Some clones are missing from TCRdb's copy, which holds only in-frame ones; the method was immunoSEQ multiplex PCR. Seen here are around 70,000 clones, around 76% observed once, and the top ten hold 16%. This specimen was peripheral blood, taken from a patient treated with radiotherapy plus ipilimumab. The receptors shown here come from a human donor with non-small cell lung cancer whose response to radiotherapy plus ipilimumab could not be evaluated. Some clones in this sample may be carry-over from other donors' samples.

The V gene is TRBV6-5, the J gene TRBJ2-4; 9 bases match TRBD1. The CDR3 covers 15 residues. Germline V gene sequence: CDR1 MNHEY, CDR2 SVGAGI. The V gene end was trimmed by 5 bases and the J gene end by 4 bases; junction bases not matched to a gene: 6. The DNA of the CDR3 is TGTGCCAGCAGTGGTCCGACAGGGGGGAAAAACATTCAGTACTTC. It is translated as CASSGPTGGKNIQYF.

In its sample, this clone was seen once. The chain has TRBV4-2 and TRBJ2-5; 9 bases map to TRBD2. Germline V gene sequence: CDR1 LGHNA, CDR2 YNFKEQ. The CDR3 has 15 residues. Unmatched junction bases numbered 0, after V lost 0 bases and J lost 1 base. The CDR3 bases are TGTGCCAGCAGCCAAGAGCGGGGGGGCCAAGAGACCCAGTACTTC. As protein: CASSQERGGQETQYF.

The V and J genes are TRBV2 and TRBJ2-3; tentative D call: TRBD1 (6 bases). The V gene lost 3 bases and the J gene lost 2 bases, with 12 bases spanning the gap. The CDR3 consists of 15 residues. Per the germline V gene, CDR1 is SNHLY and CDR2 is FYNNEI. CDR3: CASSDPAGDTDTQYF. Here the CDR3 DNA reads TGTGCCAGCAGTGATCCCGCAGGGGACACAGATACGCAGTATTTT.

On this clone: This CDR3 is also generated by other DNA sequences in the sample. V usage is TRBV5-1 and J usage is TRBJ2-5, with 14 bases lining up with TRBD2. Losses at the gene ends were 4 bases for V and 2 bases for J; bases not matched to a gene: 4. Germline-derived CDR1 and CDR2 are SGHRS and YFSETQ. The CDR3 length is 16 residues. The CDR3 region has the DNA TGCGCCAGCAGCCTAGGACTAGCGGGGGGACAAGAGACCCAGTACTTC. Its translation: CASSLGLAGGQETQYF.

This chain links TRBV19 with TRBJ1-3, with D unclear. CDR3 size: 15 residues. The V and J ends lost 5 bases and 4 bases respectively, with 15 bases between them. Germline CDR1 reads LNHDA; CDR2 reads SQIVND (reference sequence). CDR3 amino acids: CASSPGAFRGNTIYF. CDR3 DNA: TGTGCCAGTAGTCCCGGAGCCTTCCGGGGAAACACCATATATTTT.

The rearrangement uses TRBV4-2 and TRBJ2-7; 7 bases line up with TRBD1. The CDR3 has 14 amino acids. Germline V gene data show CDR1 as LGHNA and CDR2 as YNFKEQ. V lost 1 base and J lost 4; bases outside the gene matches: 4. The CDR3 protein is CASSQGTGEYEQYF. In DNA, the CDR3 is TGTGCCAGCAGCCAAGGGACAGGAGAATACGAGCAGTACTTC.

This clone was found once. The rearrangement joins TRBV6-1 to TRBJ2-7; the D gene is possibly TRBD1 (6 bases). Trimming took off 4 bases at V and 4 bases at J, with 20 bases between the two ends. In germline, CDR1 is MNHNS, CDR2 SASEGT. The CDR3 is made up of 16 amino acids. CDR3 in amino acids: CASSGTGTPTIYEQYF. The CDR3 region has the DNA TGTGCCAGCAGTGGGACCGGGACACCGACAATTTACGAGCAGTACTTC.

This clone occurred a few times. The chain uses TRBV7-9 and TRBJ1-1; no clear D. The CDR3 is 14 amino acids. The germline V and J ends were trimmed by 6 bases and 0 bases, with 11 bases remaining between them. Germline CDR1 is SEHNR and CDR2 is FQNEAQ (reference sequence). CDR3 protein: CASSRVEMNTEAFF. The DNA of the CDR3 is TGTGCCAGCAGTCGGGTGGAAATGAACACTGAAGCTTTCTTT.

The rearrangement joins TRBV9 to TRBJ1-2; D perhaps matches TRBD1 (6 bases). Germline CDR1 and CDR2: SGDLS and YYNGEE. Between the trimmed V and J ends, which lost 4 bases and 8 bases, there was a span of 15 bases. This CDR3 comprises 13 residues. The CDR3 nucleotides read TGTGCCAGCAGCCCAGGGGCGGAGGTCGGCTACACCTTC. Amino acid sequence: CASSPGAEVGYTF.

The chain is built from TRBV13 and TRBJ1-2; TRBD1 aligns across 7 bases. In germline, CDR1 is PRHDT, CDR2 FYEKMQ (reference sequence). CDR3 size: 12 residues. V shed 5 bases and J 9 bases; nucleotides not matched to a gene: 6. The CDR3 nucleotides read TGTGCCAGCAGCGCCCGACAGGGAAGCTACACCTTC. Amino acid sequence: CASSARQGSYTF. Full variable domain (rest looked up from reference TRBV13 and TRBJ1-2): AAGVIQSPRHLIKEKRETATLKCYPIPRHDTVYWYQQGPGQDPQFLISFYEKMQSDKGSIPDRFSAQQFSDYHSELNMSSLELGDSALYFCASSARQGSYTFGSGTRLTVV.

The chain combines TRBV28 with TRBJ2-7; a possible D gene is TRBD2 (7 bases). The CDR3 is made up of 13 amino acids. Germline CDR1 MDHEN, CDR2 SYDVKM. V lost 8 bases, J lost 0 bases, and 11 bases lay in between. CDR3 DNA: TGTGCCAGCGGGAGGGGGAGCTCCTACGAGCAGTACTTC. Its translation is CASGRGSSYEQYF.

DNA for the CDR3: TGCGCCAGCAGCCAAGAACCCGGCATAGCGGGGGGGTTCCAAGAGACCCAGTACTTC. Its translation is CASSQEPGIAGGFQETQYF. This chain uses TRBV4-1 with TRBJ2-5; 11 nucleotides align to TRBD2. The trim removed 0 bases at V and 1 base at J, leaving 10 bases unmatched. Germline assignment: CDR1 MGHRA and CDR2 YSYEKL. The CDR3 extends over 19 amino acids.

This chain links TRBV9 with TRBJ2-2, with D perhaps matching TRBD1 (6 bases). The CDR3 totals 15 residues. Trimming took off 2 bases at V and 5 bases at J, with 13 bases between the two ends. CDR1 is SGDLS, CDR2 YYNGEE, per germline. The CDR3 loop is CASSVVPGETGELFF. The CDR3 DNA is TGTGCCAGCAGCGTGGTCCCAGGGGAAACCGGGGAGCTGTTTTTT.

This chain joins TRBV27 and TRBJ2-3; D might be TRBD2 (5 bases). CDR1 is MNHEY, CDR2 SMNVEV, per germline (reference sequence). CDR3 length equals 14 residues. Deletions cut 4 bases from V and 5 bases from J, with 13 bases between. CDR3 region: CASSSGVAGDTQYF. CDR3 in DNA: TGTGCCAGCAGTTCCGGGGTAGCCGGAGATACGCAGTATTTT.

The CDR3 DNA reads as TGCGCCAGCAGCCAGATCCGGGGGGCCTACGAGCAGTACTTC. Residues: CASSQIRGAYEQYF. The chain uses TRBV4-3 and TRBJ2-7; 7 bases match TRBD2. Trimming took 3 bases from V and 2 from J; bases not matched to a gene: 4. CDR1 is LGHNA and CDR2 is YSLEER in the germline V gene. This CDR3 has 14 amino acids.

The chain joins TRBV5-1 to TRBJ2-2; TRBD1 agrees at 7 bases. After removal of 2 bases from V and 1 base from J, the junction contained 5 bases not matched to a gene. Germline values: CDR1 SGHRS, CDR2 YFSETQ. The CDR3 is 16 amino acids. CDR3 in DNA: TGCGCCAGCAGCTTCGGACAGGTGGTGAACACCGGGGAGCTGTTTTTT. Its translation is CASSFGQVVNTGELFF.

The chain uses TRBV6-5 and TRBJ1-6; D not certain. The V gene's germline CDR1 is MNHEY and CDR2 SVGAGI. V was shortened by 2 bases and J by 10 bases, with 12 bases between the two germline ends. The length of the CDR3 is 14 residues. The DNA of the CDR3 is TGTGCCAGCAGTTACGAGGGATCCTACTCACCCCTCCACTTT. Translation gives CASSYEGSYSPLHF.

V is TRBV30 and J is TRBJ2-7; D might be TRBD2 (6 bases). The germline V gene encodes CDR1 GTSNPN and CDR2 SVGIG (reference sequence). The CDR3 runs 14 residues. The V end was cut by 2 bases, the J end by 5 bases, with 16 bases between. The DNA of the CDR3 is TGTGCCTGGAGTATCTTTGGGTGGGGGGACGAGCAGTACTTC. Its protein product is CAWSIFGWGDEQYF.

The V call is TRBV28, the J call TRBJ1-4; 10 positions match TRBD1. Germline CDR1 is MDHEN and CDR2 is SYDVKM. V was clipped by 6 bases and J by 7 bases; unmatched bases: 8. The CDR3 covers 15 residues. CDR3 coding DNA: TGTGCCAGCAGCCCAGACAGGGGGCCATCTGAAAAACTGTTTTTT. It is translated as CASSPDRGPSEKLFF.